Detailed here is one TCR beta chain. As yet, its antigen is unknown. The CDR3 has 16 residues. The germline CDR1 and CDR2 sequences are GTSNPN and SVGIG (reference sequence). The V end was cut by 2 bases, the J end by 3 bases, with 20 bases between. The data were taken from a study of graft-versus-host responses after intestinal transplantation. Whole-study context: Transplant types were multivisceral, liver-intestinal, or isolated intestinal. Induction using anti-thymocyte globulin, followed by tacrolimus and steroids for about 3 years, was given to all recipients. The study's findings and limits: Detection of GvH clones occurred in recipient marrow, and some had their first appearance in ileum or blood. Early after transplant, HvG clones declined as circulating GvH clones peaked.

Measured with immunoSEQ multiplex PCR; TCRdb has only the in-frame clones, and not every one. The sample shows around 54,000 clones, under 95% of them seen only once. The chain has TRBV30 and TRBJ2-7; D ambiguous. The receptor was isolated from a human patient who received an intestinal transplant, so some T cells may come from the graft donor. The starting material was PBMCs, obtained about 93 weeks after intestinal transplant. Here the CDR3 reads CAWSPSDFTLNYEQYF. The CDR3 DNA follows: TGTGCCTGGAGTCCCTCAGACTTTACTCTTAACTACGAGCAGTACTTC.